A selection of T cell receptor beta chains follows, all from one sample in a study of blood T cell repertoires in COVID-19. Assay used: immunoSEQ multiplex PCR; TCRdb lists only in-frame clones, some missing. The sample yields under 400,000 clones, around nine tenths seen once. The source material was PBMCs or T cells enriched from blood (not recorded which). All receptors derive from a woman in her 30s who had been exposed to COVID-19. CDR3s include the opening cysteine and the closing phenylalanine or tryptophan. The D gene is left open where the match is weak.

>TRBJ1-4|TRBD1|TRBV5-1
CASSPLDRVKGKLFF
TGCGCCAGCAGCCCACTGGACAGGGTAAAGGGAAAACTGTTTTTT
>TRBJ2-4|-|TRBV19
CASSSPFIRENIQYF
TGTGCCAGTAGTTCCCCGTTTATCCGTGAGAACATTCAGTACTTC
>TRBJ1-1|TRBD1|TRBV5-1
CASRPGQGPEAFF
TGCGCCAGCCGCCCGGGACAGGGACCAGAAGCTTTCTTT
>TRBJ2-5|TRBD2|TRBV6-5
CASSTRTSLETQYF
TGTGCCAGCAGTACTCGGACTAGCCTAGAGACCCAGTACTTC
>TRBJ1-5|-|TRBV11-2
CASSQGQTNQPQHF
TGTGCCAGCAGCCAGGGACAAACGAATCAGCCCCAGCATTTT
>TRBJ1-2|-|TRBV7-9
CASSHQGTYGYTF
TGTGCCAGCAGCCATCAGGGGACCTATGGCTACACCTTC
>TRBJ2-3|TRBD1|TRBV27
CASRGRPRGDTQYF
TGTGCCAGCCGAGGGCGGCCCAGGGGGGATACGCAGTATTTT
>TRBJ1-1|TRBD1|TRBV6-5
CASSWDSSNTEAFF
TGTGCCAGCAGTTGGGACAGCTCGAACACTGAAGCTTTCTTT
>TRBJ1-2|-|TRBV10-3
CAISEQQGGDGGYTF
TGTGCCATCAGTGAGCAACAAGGGGGGGATGGTGGCTACACCTTC
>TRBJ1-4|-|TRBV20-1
CSARGTGLFF
TGCAGTGCTAGAGGAACGGGACTGTTTTTT
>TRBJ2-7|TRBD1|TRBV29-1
CSVEGTGTYEQYF
TGCAGCGTCGAAGGGACAGGGACCTACGAGCAGTACTTC
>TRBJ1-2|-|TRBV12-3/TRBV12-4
CASSLGVDGYTF
TGTGCCAGCAGTTTAGGTGTCGATGGCTACACCTTC
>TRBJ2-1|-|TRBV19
CASSIGSEQFF
TGTGCCAGTAGTATCGGTAGTGAGCAGTTCTTC
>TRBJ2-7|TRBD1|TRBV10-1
CASSDRVGEQYF
TGCGCCAGCAGCGACAGGGTGGGCGAGCAGTACTTC
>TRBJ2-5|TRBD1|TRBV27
CASSLTRGPQETQYF
TGTGCCAGCAGTTTAACAAGGGGGCCCCAAGAGACCCAGTACTTC
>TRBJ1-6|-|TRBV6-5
CASTRPGSPLHF
TGTGCCAGCACCCGCCCGGGTTCACCCCTCCACTTT
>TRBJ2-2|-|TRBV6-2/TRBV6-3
CASSYIAGELFF
TGTGCCAGCAGTTACATAGCCGGGGAGCTGTTTTTT
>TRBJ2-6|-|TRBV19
CASSSSGANVLTF
TGTGCCAGTAGCTCCTCTGGGGCCAACGTCCTGACTTTC
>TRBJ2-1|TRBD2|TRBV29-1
CSVDPSGMYNEQFF
TGCAGCGTGGATCCTAGCGGGATGTACAATGAGCAGTTCTTC
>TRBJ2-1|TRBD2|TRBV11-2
CASRGGLAGGPKYNEQFF
TGTGCCAGCAGGGGGGGACTAGCGGGAGGGCCCAAGTACAATGAGCAGTTCTTC
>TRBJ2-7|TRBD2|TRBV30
CALASGTTYEQYF
TGTGCCCTGGCTAGCGGGACGACTTACGAGCAGTACTTC
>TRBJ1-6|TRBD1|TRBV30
CAWSAGGQGSPLHF
TGTGCCTGGAGCGCAGGGGGCCAGGGGTCACCCCTCCACTTT
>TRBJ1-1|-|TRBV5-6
CASSLRGVDTEAFF
TGTGCCAGCAGCTTGCGCGGGGTTGACACTGAAGCTTTCTTT
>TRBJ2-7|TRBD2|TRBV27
CASSWGGSSYEQYF
TGTGCCAGCAGTTGGGGAGGGAGCTCCTACGAGCAGTACTTC
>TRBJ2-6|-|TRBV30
CAWSIGPSGANVLTF
TGTGCCTGGAGTATTGGGCCCTCTGGGGCCAACGTCCTGACTTTC
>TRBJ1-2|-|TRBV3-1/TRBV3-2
CASSQALGGGYTF
TGTGCCAGCAGCCAAGCCCTAGGCGGTGGCTACACCTTC
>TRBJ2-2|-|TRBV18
CASSRGVGGPTGELFF
TGTGCCAGCTCACGAGGCGTAGGAGGGCCCACCGGGGAGCTGTTTTTT
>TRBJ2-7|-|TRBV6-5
CASSYPGTYEQYF
TGTGCCAGCAGTTACCCAGGAACCTACGAGCAGTACTTC
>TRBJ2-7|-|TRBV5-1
CASSSRGDNYEQYF
TGCGCCAGCAGCTCCCGTGGGGACAACTACGAGCAGTACTTC
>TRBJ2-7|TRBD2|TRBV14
CASKSGIPLGEQYF
TGTGCCAGCAAAAGCGGGATCCCACTTGGGGAGCAGTACTTC
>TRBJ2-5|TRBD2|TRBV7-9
CASSLNVLATRTETQYF
TGTGCCAGCAGCTTAAACGTACTAGCGACCCGAACCGAGACCCAGTACTTC
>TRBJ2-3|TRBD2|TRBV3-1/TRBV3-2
CASSAPSSGSTDTQYF
TGTGCCAGCAGTGCCCCCTCTAGCGGTAGCACAGATACGCAGTATTTT
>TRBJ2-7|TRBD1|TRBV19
CASQGQGYYEQYF
TGTGCCAGCCAGGGACAGGGGTACTACGAGCAGTACTTC
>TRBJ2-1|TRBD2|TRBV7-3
CASSLTLDSGRLNEQFF
TGTGCCAGCAGCTTAACCCTCGACAGCGGGAGGCTCAATGAGCAGTTCTTC
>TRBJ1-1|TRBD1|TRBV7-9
CASSSTGWDTEAFF
TGTGCCAGCAGCTCGACAGGGTGGGACACTGAAGCTTTCTTT
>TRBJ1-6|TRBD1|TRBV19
CASRDTGQGSYNSPLHF
TGTGCCAGTAGGGACACGGGACAGGGGTCCTATAATTCACCCCTCCACTTT
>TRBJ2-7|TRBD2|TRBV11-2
CASSSGLAPSYEQYF
TGTGCCAGCAGCTCGGGACTAGCCCCTTCCTACGAGCAGTACTTC